The clone carrying this T cell receptor beta chain was seen ten or more times. Its antigen is unidentified. Sorted libraries were made with about a million CD4+ or CD8+ T cells. The data were taken from a study of neurological immune-mediated disorders. Study findings and constraints: No CDR3 amino acid sequences recurred among expanded clones across subjects, suggesting private repertoires in all groups.

5'RACE with 10-nucleotide random UMIs produced the cDNA. TCRdb reanalysed the 5' RACE reads using MiXCR and keeps one entry per CDR3 protein. This table holds more than 30,000 distinct CDR3 sequences, just over 4% found once. CDR1 is SGHDT and CDR2 is YYEEEE in the germline V gene. After removal of 6 bases from V and 0 bases from J, the junction contained 11 bases not matched to a gene. This CDR3 is built from 16 residues. The chain couples TRBV5-6 to TRBJ1-1; TRBD1 agrees at 7 bases. The sequence derives from a woman in her thirties or forties in good health. The sequencing input was CD4+ T cells from blood. The CDR3 DNA is TGTGCCAGCAACCTCCGGACAGGCCTCATGAACACTGAAGCTTTCTTT. This translates into CASNLRTGLMNTEAFF.